This T cell receptor (beta chain) was recorded in a study of T-cell reconstitution after alpha-beta-depleted transplantation in children. A library of TCRbeta sequences, prepared with unique molecular identifiers, was generated. TCRdb redid the calling of the PCR reads with MiXCR, one entry per CDR3 protein. The sample consists of around 90,000 distinct CDR3 sequences, 15% to 18% of them appearing once. This clonotype was seen a few times. This sequence was found in a male patient between 2 and 9 years old who had a stem cell transplant for acute lymphoblastic leukemia, so the T cells may come from the graft donor. The sample here was PBMCs, mostly from graft donor cells, taken 180 days after TCRalphabeta/CD19-depleted stem cell transplant.

The CDR3 here is CASSPSGGFYEQYF. CDR3 nucleotides: TGTGCCAGCAGCCCGAGCGGGGGGTTCTACGAGCAGTACTTC. The V gene is TRBV7-2, the J gene TRBJ2-7; TRBD2 agrees at 9 bases. With V trimmed by 5 bases and J by 3 bases, 5 bases remained unmatched. Looked up from germline, CDR1 is SGHTA and CDR2 is FQGNSA. The CDR3 spans 14 residues.